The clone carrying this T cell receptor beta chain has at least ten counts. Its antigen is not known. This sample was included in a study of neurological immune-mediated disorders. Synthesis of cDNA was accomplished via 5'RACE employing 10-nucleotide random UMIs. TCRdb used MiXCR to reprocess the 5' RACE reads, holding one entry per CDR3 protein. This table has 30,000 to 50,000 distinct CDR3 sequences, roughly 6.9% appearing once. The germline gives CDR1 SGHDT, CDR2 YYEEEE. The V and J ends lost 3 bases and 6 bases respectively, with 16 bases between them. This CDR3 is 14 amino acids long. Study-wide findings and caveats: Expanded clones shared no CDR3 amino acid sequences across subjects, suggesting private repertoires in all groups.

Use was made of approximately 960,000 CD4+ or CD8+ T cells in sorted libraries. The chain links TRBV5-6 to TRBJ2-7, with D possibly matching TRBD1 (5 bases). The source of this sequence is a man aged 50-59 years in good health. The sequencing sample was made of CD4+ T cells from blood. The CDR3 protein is CASSYGHLPREQYF. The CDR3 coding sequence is TGTGCCAGCAGCTATGGACACCTCCCTCGCGAGCAGTACTTC.